Only a few counts were recorded for the clone carrying this TCR beta chain. The target antigen is unknown. The source of the sample is a study of cytomegalovirus exposure and HLA in healthy donors. Study conclusions and caveats: Reports credit the classifier with highly specific, highly sensitive diagnosis of cytomegalovirus status. In an earlier analysis, productive rearrangement rates for most beta V segments clustered near 87% or 30%. The authors later linked a missense DCLRE1C variant to TCR beta V- and J-gene trimming. CMV serostatus was the sole immune exposure data available.

Vbeta (60) and Jbeta (13) primers were used in the PCR. Measured with immunoSEQ multiplex PCR; TCRdb has only the in-frame clones, and not every one. The sample shows about 150,000 clones, roughly 66% of them seen only once. The TCR sequence derives from a woman aged 18 to 35 in good health and CMV-seronegative. The sample consisted of PBMCs.

The CDR3 region is CASSPGQANTGELFF. The CDR3 DNA is TGTGCCAGCAGCCCCGGACAGGCTAACACCGGGGAGCTGTTTTTT. J is TRBJ2-2 and V is TRBV16; 7 bases fit TRBD1. The CDR3 runs 15 residues. Germline CDR1 KGHSY, CDR2 FQNENV. Trimming removed 4 bases from V and 2 bases from J; junction bases left unmatched: 4. Looking up the rest from reference TRBV16 and TRBJ2-2 gives the full variable domain: GEEVAQTPKHLVRGEGQKAKLYCAPIKGHSYVFWYQQVLKNEFKFLISFQNENVFDETGMPKERFSAKCLPNSPCSLEIQATKLEDSAVYFCASSPGQANTGELFFGEGSRLTVL.